These T cell receptor beta chains were read from a single sample in a study of T-cell reconstitution after alpha-beta-depleted transplantation in children. One entry per CDR3 protein results from TCRdb running MiXCR on the PCR reads. The table shows 610,000 or so distinct CDR3 sequences, with over 20% occurring only once. The sample was PBMCs, taken before TCRalphabeta/CD19-depleted stem cell transplant. The receptor set was obtained from a boy younger than two with Wiskott-Aldrich syndrome, due to receive a stem cell transplant. Both conserved end residues are part of each CDR3.

V	CDR3
TRBV28	CASSLNRGGPIIGDSNQPQHF
TRBV11-2	CASSKGTGGNTGELFF
TRBV20-1	CSASVASRYNEQFF
TRBV5-1	CASRRAELSYNEQFF
TRBV12-3/TRBV12-4	CASSKGQGPYNEQFF
TRBV5-1	CASSFGQGAIGETQYF
TRBV5-1	CASSPTSGRSADTQYF
TRBV3-1	CASSHQGRNYGYTF
TRBV7-8	CASSGGTSGTGGGELFF
TRBV12-3/TRBV12-4	CASSSSPVRDEQFF
TRBV10-3	CAISEPRASTLTDTQYF
TRBV4-1	CASSQDLQGNTEAFF
TRBV5-1	CASSLAEDSSSGYTF
TRBV12-3/TRBV12-4	CASSLRGDNEQFF
TRBV6-1	CASSPTSGREDEQFF
TRBV5-1	CASTRTSGGSSTDTQYF
TRBV7-6	CASSVNRGNEQFF
TRBV21-1	CASSSTGSNKETQYF
TRBV12-3/TRBV12-4	CASSPWAAWETQYF